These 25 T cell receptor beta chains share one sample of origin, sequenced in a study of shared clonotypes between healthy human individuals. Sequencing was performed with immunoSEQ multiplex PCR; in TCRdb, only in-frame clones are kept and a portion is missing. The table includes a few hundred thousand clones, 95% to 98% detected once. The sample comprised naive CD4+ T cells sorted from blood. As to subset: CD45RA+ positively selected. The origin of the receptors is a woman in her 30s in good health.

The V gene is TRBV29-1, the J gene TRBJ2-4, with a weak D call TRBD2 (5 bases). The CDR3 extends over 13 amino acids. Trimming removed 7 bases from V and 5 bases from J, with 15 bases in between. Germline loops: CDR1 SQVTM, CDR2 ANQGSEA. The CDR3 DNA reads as TGCAGCGCCGCCGGTCTAGCTCAAAACATTCAGTACTTC. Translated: CSAAGLAQNIQYF.

For the CDR3, the DNA is TGTGCCAGCTCTCGTCGGACAGGGAAGGTCGGCGAGCAGTACTTC. Translation: CASSRRTGKVGEQYF. The J gene is TRBJ2-7, the V gene TRBV27, with TRBD1 matching 8 bases. V was clipped by 8 bases and J by 6 bases; unmatched bases: 15. This CDR3 is built from 15 residues. Germline CDR1 reads MNHEY; CDR2 reads SMNVEV (reference sequence).

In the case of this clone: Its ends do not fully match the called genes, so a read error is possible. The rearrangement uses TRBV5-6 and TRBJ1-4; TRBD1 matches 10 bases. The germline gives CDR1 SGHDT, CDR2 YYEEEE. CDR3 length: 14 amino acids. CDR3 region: CAGSRQGAGEKLFF. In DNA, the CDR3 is TGTGCCGGCAGCCGACAGGGGGCGGGGGAAAAACTGTTTTTT. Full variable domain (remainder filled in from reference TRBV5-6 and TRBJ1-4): DAGVTQSPTHLIKTRGQQVTLRCSPKSGHDTVSWYQQALGQGPQFIFQYYEEEERQRGNFPDRFSGHQFPNYSSELNVNALLLGDSALYLCAGSRQGAGEKLFFGSGTQLSVL.

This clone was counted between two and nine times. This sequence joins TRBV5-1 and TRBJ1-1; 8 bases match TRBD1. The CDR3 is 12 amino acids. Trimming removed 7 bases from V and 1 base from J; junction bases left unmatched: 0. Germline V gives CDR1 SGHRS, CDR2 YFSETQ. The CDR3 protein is CASGTGNTEAFF. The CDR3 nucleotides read TGCGCCAGCGGGACAGGGAACACTGAAGCTTTCTTT.

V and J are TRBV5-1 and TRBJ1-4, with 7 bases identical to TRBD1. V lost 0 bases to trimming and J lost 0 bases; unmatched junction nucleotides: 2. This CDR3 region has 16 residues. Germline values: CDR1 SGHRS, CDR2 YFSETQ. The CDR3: CASSLAGQATNEKLFF. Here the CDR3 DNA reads TGCGCCAGCAGCTTGGCCGGACAGGCAACTAATGAAAAACTGTTTTTT.

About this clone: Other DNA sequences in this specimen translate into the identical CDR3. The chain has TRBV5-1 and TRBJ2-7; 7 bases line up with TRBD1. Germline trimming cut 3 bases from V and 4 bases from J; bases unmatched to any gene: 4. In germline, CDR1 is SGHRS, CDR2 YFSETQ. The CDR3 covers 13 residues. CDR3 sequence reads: CASSSGQSYEQYF. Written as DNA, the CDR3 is TGCGCCAGCAGCTCGGGACAGTCTTACGAGCAGTACTTC.

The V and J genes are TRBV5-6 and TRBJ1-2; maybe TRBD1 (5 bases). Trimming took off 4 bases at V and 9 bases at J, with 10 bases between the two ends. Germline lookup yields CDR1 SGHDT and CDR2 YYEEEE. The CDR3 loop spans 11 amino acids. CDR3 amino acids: CASSKGASYTF. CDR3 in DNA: TGTGCCAGCAGCAAAGGGGCGAGCTACACCTTC.

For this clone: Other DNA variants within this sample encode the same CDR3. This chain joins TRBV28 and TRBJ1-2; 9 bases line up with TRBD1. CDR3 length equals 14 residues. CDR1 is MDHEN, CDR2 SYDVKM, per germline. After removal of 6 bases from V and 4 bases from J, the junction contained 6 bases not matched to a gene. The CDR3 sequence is CASSLQGAGYGYTF. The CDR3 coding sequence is TGTGCCAGCAGCCTACAGGGGGCGGGCTATGGCTACACCTTC.

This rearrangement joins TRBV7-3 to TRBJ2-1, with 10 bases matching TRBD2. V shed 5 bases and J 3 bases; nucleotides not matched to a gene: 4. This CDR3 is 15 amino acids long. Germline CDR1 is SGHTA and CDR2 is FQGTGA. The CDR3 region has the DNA TGTGCCAGCAGCCCGACTAGCGGGTTCTACAATGAGCAGTTCTTC. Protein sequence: CASSPTSGFYNEQFF.

The CDR3 here is CASSILGEQYF. CDR3 coding DNA: TGTGCCAGCAGTATATTGGGTGAGCAGTACTTC. This chain uses TRBV2 with TRBJ2-7; D is unclear. Germline values: CDR1 SNHLY, CDR2 FYNNEI. V was pared by 5 bases and J by 7 bases, with 9 bases between. The CDR3 is 11 amino acids.

The CDR3 nucleotides read TGTGCCAGCAGCACGGGGCAGGGCCTCTTCTATGGCTACACCTTC. Translated, it gives CASSTGQGLFYGYTF. The gene calls are TRBV28 and TRBJ1-2; a weak D match, TRBD1 (5 bases). The germline V gene encodes CDR1 MDHEN and CDR2 SYDVKM. The CDR3 covers 15 residues. Trimming pared 6 bases from V and 4 bases from J, leaving 18 bases between.

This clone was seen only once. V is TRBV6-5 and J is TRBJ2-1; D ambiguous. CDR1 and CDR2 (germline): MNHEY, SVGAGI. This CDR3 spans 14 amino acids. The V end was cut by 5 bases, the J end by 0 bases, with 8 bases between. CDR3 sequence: CASSTLSSYNEQFF. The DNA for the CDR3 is TGTGCCAGCAGTACACTCAGCTCCTACAATGAGCAGTTCTTC.

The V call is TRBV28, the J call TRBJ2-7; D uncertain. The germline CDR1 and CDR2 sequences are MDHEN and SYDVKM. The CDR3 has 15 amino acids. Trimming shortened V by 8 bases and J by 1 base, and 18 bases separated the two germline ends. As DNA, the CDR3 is TGTGCCAGCGCGAGAGTGTGGTTGGGGTCCTACGAGCAGTACTTC. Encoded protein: CASARVWLGSYEQYF.

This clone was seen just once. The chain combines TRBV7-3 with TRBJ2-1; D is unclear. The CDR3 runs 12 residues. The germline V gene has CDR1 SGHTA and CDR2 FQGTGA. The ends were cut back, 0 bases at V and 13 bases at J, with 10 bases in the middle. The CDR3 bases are TGTGCCAGCAGCTTAACGCACACCCACCAGTTCTTC. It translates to CASSLTHTHQFF.

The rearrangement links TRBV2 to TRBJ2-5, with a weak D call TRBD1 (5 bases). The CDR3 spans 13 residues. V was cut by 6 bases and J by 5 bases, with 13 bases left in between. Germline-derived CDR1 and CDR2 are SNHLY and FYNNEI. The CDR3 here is CASRAGYGETQYF. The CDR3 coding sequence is TGTGCCAGCAGAGCAGGGTACGGGGAGACCCAGTACTTC.

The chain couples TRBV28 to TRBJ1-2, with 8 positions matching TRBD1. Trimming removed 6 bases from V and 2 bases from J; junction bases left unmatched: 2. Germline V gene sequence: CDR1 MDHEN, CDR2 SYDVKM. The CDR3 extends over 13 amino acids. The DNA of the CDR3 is TGTGCCAGCAGGACAGGGGCAAACTATGGCTACACCTTC. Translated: CASRTGANYGYTF.

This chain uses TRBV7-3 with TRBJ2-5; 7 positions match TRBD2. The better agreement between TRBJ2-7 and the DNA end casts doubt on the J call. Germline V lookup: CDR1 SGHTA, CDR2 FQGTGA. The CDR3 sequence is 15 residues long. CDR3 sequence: CASSLGGSRPYEQYF. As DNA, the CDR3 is TGTGCCAGCAGCCTTGGCGGGAGTCGACCCTACGAGCAGTACTTC.

The CDR3 protein is CASSLMGIDGYTF. The CDR3 coding sequence is TGTGCCAGCAGCTTAATGGGTATCGATGGCTACACCTTC. The chain couples TRBV7-3 to TRBJ1-2; no definite D call. Germline V gene data show CDR1 as SGHTA and CDR2 as FQGTGA. This CDR3 spans 13 amino acids. V lost 1 base to trimming and J lost 6 bases, with 9 bases between them.

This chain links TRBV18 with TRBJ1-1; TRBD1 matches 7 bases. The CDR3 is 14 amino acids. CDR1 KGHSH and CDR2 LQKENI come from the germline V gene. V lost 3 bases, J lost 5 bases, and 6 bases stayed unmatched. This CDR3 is CASSPGQSETEAFF. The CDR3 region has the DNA TGTGCCAGCTCACCGGGACAGTCGGAGACTGAAGCTTTCTTT.

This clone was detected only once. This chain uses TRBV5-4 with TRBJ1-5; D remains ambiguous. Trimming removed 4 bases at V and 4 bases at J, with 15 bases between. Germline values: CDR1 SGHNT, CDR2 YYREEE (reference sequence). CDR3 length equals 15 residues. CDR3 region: CASSQDSRTNQPQHF. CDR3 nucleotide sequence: TGTGCCAGCAGCCAAGACTCTCGTACTAATCAGCCCCAGCATTTT.

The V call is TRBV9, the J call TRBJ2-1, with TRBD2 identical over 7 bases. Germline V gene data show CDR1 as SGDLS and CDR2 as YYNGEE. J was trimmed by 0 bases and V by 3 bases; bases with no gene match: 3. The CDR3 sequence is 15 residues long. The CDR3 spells CASSEAGPSYNEQFF. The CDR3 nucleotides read TGTGCCAGCAGCGAAGCGGGGCCCTCCTACAATGAGCAGTTCTTC. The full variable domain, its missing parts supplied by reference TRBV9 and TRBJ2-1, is DSGVTQTPKHLITATGQRVTLRCSPRSGDLSVYWYQQSLDQGLQFLIQYYNGEERAKGNILERFSAQQFPDLHSELNLSSLELGDSALYFCASSEAGPSYNEQFFGPGTRLTVL.

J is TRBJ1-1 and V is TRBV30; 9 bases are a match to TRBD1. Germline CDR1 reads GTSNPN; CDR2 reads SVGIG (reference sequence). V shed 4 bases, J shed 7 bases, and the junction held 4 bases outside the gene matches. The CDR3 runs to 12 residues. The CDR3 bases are TGTGCCTGGACCGGGACAGGGCTTGAAGCTTTCTTT. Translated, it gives CAWTGTGLEAFF.

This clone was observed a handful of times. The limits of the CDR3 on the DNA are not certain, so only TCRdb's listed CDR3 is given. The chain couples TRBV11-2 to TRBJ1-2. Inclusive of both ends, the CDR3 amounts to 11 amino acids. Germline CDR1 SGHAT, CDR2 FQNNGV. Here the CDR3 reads CASSLVAGGTF.

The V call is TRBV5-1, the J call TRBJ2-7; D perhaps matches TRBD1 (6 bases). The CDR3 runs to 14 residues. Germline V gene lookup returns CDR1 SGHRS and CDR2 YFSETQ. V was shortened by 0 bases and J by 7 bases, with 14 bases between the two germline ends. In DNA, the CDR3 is TGCGCCAGCAGCTTGGCCTGGGACATGAGGGAGCAGTACTTC. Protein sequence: CASSLAWDMREQYF.

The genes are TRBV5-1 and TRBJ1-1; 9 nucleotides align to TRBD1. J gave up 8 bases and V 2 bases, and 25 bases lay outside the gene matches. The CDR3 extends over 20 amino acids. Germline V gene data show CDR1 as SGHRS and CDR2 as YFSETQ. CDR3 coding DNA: TGCGCCAGCAGCTTAACCGGGACAGGGTTTTTCGATTGGTCTGCTCCCGAAGCTTTCTTT. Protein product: CASSLTGTGFFDWSAPEAFF. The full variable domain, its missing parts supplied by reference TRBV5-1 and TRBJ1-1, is KAGVTQTPRYLIKTRGQQVTLSCSPISGHRSVSWYQQTPGQGLQFLFEYFSETQRNKGNFPGRFSGRQFSNSRSEMNVSTLELGDSALYLCASSLTGTGFFDWSAPEAFFGQGTRLTVV.